This entry lists 28 T cell receptor beta chains sequenced from one sample in a study of blood T cell repertoires in COVID-19. This table comes from immunoSEQ multiplex PCR, and its TCRdb copy is limited to in-frame clones, with some not included. The sample holds roughly 230,000 clones; about 83% are singletons and the top ten take 5.5%. Sequences were obtained from peripheral blood. The source is a human donor in a cohort sampled during active COVID-19.

CDR3 protein: CSASILGAQQPQHF. The CDR3 DNA reads as TGCAGTGCTAGTATACTGGGGGCGCAGCAGCCCCAGCATTTT. The rearrangement joins TRBV20-1 to TRBJ1-5; weak D call: TRBD1 (6 bases). This CDR3 spans 14 amino acids. Germline V gene lookup returns CDR1 DFQATT and CDR2 SNEGSKA (reference sequence). V was shortened by 3 bases and J by 7 bases, with 16 bases between the two germline ends.

The chain carries TRBV11-2 and TRBJ1-1; 11 bases are a match to TRBD1. The germline CDR1 and CDR2 sequences are SGHAT and FQNNGV. The CDR3 sequence is 13 residues long. V was clipped by 4 bases and J by 6 bases; unmatched bases: 1. As DNA, the CDR3 is TGTGCCAGCAGCTGGGGACAGGGGGCTGAAGCTTTCTTT. It specifies CASSWGQGAEAFF.

The chain couples TRBV5-1 to TRBJ2-3, with a tentative D call TRBD2 (6 bases). Germline V gene sequence: CDR1 SGHRS, CDR2 YFSETQ. With 4 bases removed from V and 0 bases from J, the gap between germline ends came to 6 bases. This CDR3 region has 13 residues. CDR3 coding DNA: TGCGCCAGCAGCGGGGGGAGCACAGATACGCAGTATTTT. Its translation is CASSGGSTDTQYF.

This clone was recorded a few times. This chain links TRBV29-1 with TRBJ2-3; D is possibly TRBD1 (5 bases). The CDR3 spans 12 residues. Trimming stripped 7 bases from V and 0 bases from J, with 8 bases between. Germline CDR1 SQVTM, CDR2 ANQGSEA. DNA for the CDR3: TGCAGCGAGGGGTTAAGCACAGATACGCAGTATTTT. Translated, it gives CSEGLSTDTQYF.

The chain combines TRBV7-2 with TRBJ2-7, with 7 bases identical to TRBD1. V trimming: 4 bases; J trimming: 3 bases; junction bases outside the gene matches: 9. Germline CDR1 reads SGHTA; CDR2 reads FQGNSA. This CDR3 has 15 residues. CDR3: CASSSPGQTNYEQYF. The CDR3 DNA reads TGTGCCAGCAGCTCCCCGGGACAGACTAACTACGAGCAGTACTTC.

The chain uses TRBV5-6 and TRBJ1-1; a weak D match, TRBD1 (6 bases). The CDR3 is 13 residues long. V was clipped by 4 bases and J by 5 bases, with 12 bases between them. Looked up from germline, CDR1 is SGHDT and CDR2 is YYEEEE. The CDR3 loop is CASSQQGRTEAFF. Here the CDR3 DNA reads TGTGCCAGCAGCCAACAGGGAAGGACTGAAGCTTTCTTT. Variable domain in full (rest from reference TRBV5-6 and TRBJ1-1): DAGVTQSPTHLIKTRGQQVTLRCSPKSGHDTVSWYQQALGQGPQFIFQYYEEEERQRGNFPDRFSGHQFPNYSSELNVNALLLGDSALYLCASSQQGRTEAFFGQGTRLTVV.

CDR3 sequence reads: CASRHRGTRRNEQFF. The CDR3 DNA sequence: TGTGCCAGCAGGCACCGGGGGACCCGCCGGAATGAGCAGTTCTTC. The chain is built from TRBV3-1 (or the pseudogene TRBV3-2) and TRBJ2-1, with D perhaps matching TRBD2 (6 bases). The CDR3 covers 15 residues. Trimming removed 6 bases from V and 7 bases from J, with 19 bases in between. CDR1 and CDR2 from the germline V gene are LGHDT and YNNKEL (reference sequence).

The gene calls are TRBV19 and TRBJ2-3; a weak D match, TRBD1 (6 bases). Germline-derived CDR1 and CDR2 are LNHDA and SQIVND (reference sequence). V shed 2 bases and J shed 2 bases, with 11 bases lying between them. This CDR3 spans 15 amino acids. The CDR3 DNA reads TGTGCCAGTAGTATATCAGGGGAATCCACAGATACGCAGTATTTT. Protein product: CASSISGESTDTQYF.

The DNA for the CDR3 is TGTGCCAGCAGTTACTTAGAGGTTGAAGGGGATAACATTCAGTACTTC. Its translation: CASSYLEVEGDNIQYF. This rearrangement joins TRBV6-5 to TRBJ2-4; perhaps TRBD1 as D (5 bases). Per germline, CDR1 MNHEY and CDR2 SVGAGI. Deletions cut 1 base from V and 7 bases from J, with 17 bases between. This CDR3 has 16 amino acids.

The CDR3 bases are TGTGCCAGCAGAGCTGAAGCTACGATTCAGTACTTC. Protein product: CASRAEATIQYF. The chain has TRBV6-5 and TRBJ2-7; D not resolved. Germline CDR1 MNHEY, CDR2 SVGAGI. Trimming removed 6 bases from V and 10 bases from J, with 16 bases in between. The CDR3 extends over 12 amino acids.

The gene calls are TRBV6-5 and TRBJ2-3; 9 nucleotides line up with TRBD2. The germline CDR1 and CDR2 sequences are MNHEY and SVGAGI. V was pared by 0 bases and J by 4 bases, with 5 bases of the junction left unmatched. The CDR3 contains 16 residues. The CDR3 here is CASSYSKREVADTQYF. The CDR3 nucleotides are TGTGCCAGCAGTTACTCAAAGCGGGAGGTGGCAGATACGCAGTATTTT.

The chain has TRBV6-2 or TRBV6-3 and TRBJ1-1; D gene uncertain. The germline CDR1 and CDR2 sequences are MNHEY and SVGEGT. The CDR3 has 13 amino acids. V lost 2 bases, J lost 4 bases, and 8 bases lay in between. Here the CDR3 DNA reads TGTGCCAGCAGTTACGTGGCAGTCACTGAAGCTTTCTTT. Its translation: CASSYVAVTEAFF.

This clone was counted many times. The V gene is TRBV24-1, the J gene TRBJ1-1; 7 nucleotides line up with TRBD1. CDR1 and CDR2 from the germline V gene are KGHDR and SFDVKD. J gave up 9 bases and V 3 bases, and 3 bases lay outside the gene matches. The CDR3 loop spans 12 amino acids. The CDR3 protein is CATSDRQGQAFF. The DNA of the CDR3 is TGTGCCACCAGTGATCGACAGGGCCAAGCTTTCTTT.

The J gene is TRBJ2-7, the V gene TRBV28; TRBD2 matches at 13 bases. V was pared by 7 bases and J by 1 base, with 10 bases of the junction left unmatched. Germline V gene data show CDR1 as MDHEN and CDR2 as SYDVKM. This CDR3 spans 17 amino acids. In DNA form, the CDR3 reads TGTGCCAGCACCGGGCCCGGGACTAGCGGGATTTCCTACGAGCAGTACTTC. Protein: CASTGPGTSGISYEQYF.

The rearrangement uses TRBV30 and TRBJ1-1, with a weak D call TRBD1 (5 bases). This CDR3 has 14 residues. Deletions cut 1 base from V and 5 bases from J, with 14 bases between. Germline V gene lookup returns CDR1 GTSNPN and CDR2 SVGIG (reference sequence). The CDR3 region is CAWSDTRRVTEAFF. In DNA, the CDR3 is TGTGCCTGGAGTGACACACGCAGGGTGACTGAAGCTTTCTTT.

The chain couples TRBV5-1 to TRBJ1-2; TRBD1 agrees at 9 bases. The CDR3 runs 13 residues. V shed 4 bases, J shed 7 bases, and the junction held 5 bases outside the gene matches. Germline V lookup: CDR1 SGHRS, CDR2 YFSETQ. The CDR3 is CASSQGTGLGYTF. In nucleotides, the CDR3 is TGCGCCAGCAGCCAGGGGACAGGGCTTGGCTACACCTTC.

V gene TRBV6-1 combines with J gene TRBJ1-5, with 7 nucleotides matching TRBD1. After removal of 2 bases from V and 3 bases from J, the junction contained 4 bases not matched to a gene. CDR1 and CDR2 (germline): MNHNS, SASEGT. The CDR3 spans 15 residues. The CDR3 spells CASSERQGNNQPQHF. In nucleotides, the CDR3 is TGTGCCAGCAGTGAACGACAGGGAAACAATCAGCCCCAGCATTTT.

The rearrangement uses TRBV7-2 and TRBJ2-7; TRBD1 matches 10 bases. Germline V gene sequence: CDR1 SGHTA, CDR2 FQGNSA. The CDR3 extends over 14 amino acids. Losses at the gene ends were 5 bases for V and 7 bases for J; bases not matched to a gene: 8. CDR3 loop: CASSPPGQGGEQYF. The CDR3 DNA reads TGTGCCAGCAGCCCTCCCGGACAGGGGGGAGAGCAGTACTTC.

The J gene is TRBJ1-3, the V gene TRBV7-2; D gene ambiguous. The CDR3 totals 14 residues. From germline, CDR1 is SGHTA and CDR2 FQGNSA. V was cut by 1 base and J by 1 base, with 5 bases left in between. The CDR3 protein is CASSLGASGNTIYF. The CDR3 DNA reads TGTGCCAGCAGCTTAGGTGCGTCTGGAAACACCATATATTTT. Full variable domain (rest looked up from reference TRBV7-2 and TRBJ1-3): GAGVSQSPSNKVTEKGKDVELRCDPISGHTALYWYRQSLGQGLEFLIYFQGNSAPDKSGLPSDRFSAERTGGSVSTLTIQRTQQEDSAVYLCASSLGASGNTIYFGEGSWLTVV.

The genes are TRBV6-6 and TRBJ2-7, with D unclear. The CDR3 covers 14 residues. Germline assignment: CDR1 MNHNY and CDR2 SVGAGI (reference sequence). Trimming pared 7 bases from V and 4 bases from J, leaving 17 bases between. CDR3 nucleotides: TGTGCCAGCACTAAATCCAGAGACGGGTACGAGCAGTACTTC. Residues: CASTKSRDGYEQYF.

The chain has TRBV11-3 and TRBJ2-5; no firm D call. Trimming cost V 0 bases and J 1 base, with 9 bases left between them. Germline CDR1 is SGHNT and CDR2 is YENEEA. The CDR3 is 15 residues long. Here the CDR3 DNA reads TGTGCCAGCAGCTTAGATGGTAGTTCCCAAGAGACCCAGTACTTC. This encodes CASSLDGSSQETQYF.

This chain links TRBV19 with TRBJ2-5; D is perhaps TRBD2 (6 bases). The CDR3 contains 15 residues. Germline V lookup: CDR1 LNHDA, CDR2 SQIVND (reference sequence). Trimming pared 1 base from V and 0 bases from J, leaving 9 bases between. CDR3 nucleotide sequence: TGTGCCAGTAGTATAGGTGGGGGGTACCAAGAGACCCAGTACTTC. Protein product: CASSIGGGYQETQYF.

The chain couples TRBV3-1 (or the pseudogene TRBV3-2) to TRBJ1-3; TRBD1 matches 9 bases. The CDR3 consists of 15 residues. V trimming: 3 bases; J trimming: 6 bases; junction bases outside the gene matches: 6. Looked up from germline, CDR1 is LGHDT and CDR2 is YNNKEL (reference sequence). The CDR3 nucleotides are TGTGCCAGCAGCCAGGGGGACAGGGTAGAAAACACCATATATTTT. Translation gives CASSQGDRVENTIYF.

J is TRBJ2-7 and V is TRBV7-9, with 14 bases lining up with TRBD2. This CDR3 spans 15 amino acids. Looked up from germline, CDR1 is SEHNR and CDR2 is FQNEAQ (reference sequence). V lost 5 bases and J lost 4; bases outside the gene matches: 4. The DNA for the CDR3 is TGTGCCAGCAGCGTCGGACTAGCGGGAGGTTACGAGCAGTACTTC. As protein: CASSVGLAGGYEQYF.

CDR3 loop: CASSQAGQGVTYEQYF. CDR3 nucleotide sequence: TGCGCCAGCAGCCAAGCGGGACAGGGGGTCACCTACGAGCAGTACTTC. J is TRBJ2-7 and V is TRBV4-1; 11 bases are shared with TRBD1. The germline gives CDR1 MGHRA, CDR2 YSYEKL. CDR3 length: 16 amino acids. V lost 1 base to trimming and J lost 2 bases; unmatched junction nucleotides: 4.

The CDR3 DNA follows: TGTGCCAGAAGCTCGGCAGCAGGGAATGAGCAGTTCTTC. This gives the protein CARSSAAGNEQFF. V and J are TRBV5-3 and TRBJ2-1; D perhaps matches TRBD1 (5 bases). TRBV5-3 is an ORF, with its function uncertain. The CDR3 totals 13 residues. Deletions cut 3 bases from V and 7 bases from J, with 11 bases between.

The chain has TRBV24-1 and TRBJ2-7; 7 positions agree with TRBD2. The ends lost 4 bases at V and 2 bases at J; junction bases unmatched: 1. Germline V gene lookup returns CDR1 KGHDR and CDR2 SFDVKD. The CDR3 runs 13 residues. CDR3 sequence: CATSEGGAYEQYF. CDR3 bases: TGTGCCACCAGTGAGGGGGGGGCCTACGAGCAGTACTTC.

This rearrangement joins TRBV19 to TRBJ1-5; no definite D call. CDR3 length: 15 amino acids. Per the germline V gene, CDR1 is LNHDA and CDR2 is SQIVND (reference sequence). Trimming shortened V by 0 bases and J by 6 bases, and 12 bases separated the two germline ends. The CDR3: CASSIETVGSQPQHF. The CDR3 DNA is TGTGCCAGTAGTATAGAGACGGTGGGCAGTCAGCCCCAGCATTTT.